Each of the 18 T cell receptor beta chains below was sequenced from the same sample in a study of lymphopenia after photon versus proton radiotherapy. Clones were sequenced by immunoSEQ multiplex PCR, and TCRdb holds only the in-frame ones, with some missing. Counted here are roughly 61,000 clones, around 87% occurring once; the ten biggest clones make up roughly 13%. The sequences come from peripheral blood, collected from a patient treated with proton-based radiotherapy. The receptors originated from an elderly man with esophageal cancer.

The V call is TRBV21-1, the J call TRBJ2-5; the table's D call of TRBD2 was not tested on the DNA. TRBV21-1 is a known pseudogene. This CDR3 comprises 13 residues. This CDR3 reads CASRAGGPRTQYF. Written as DNA, the CDR3 is TGTGCCAGCCGCGCGGGGGGCCCCCGGACCCAGTACTTC.

This chain connects TRBV18 to TRBJ2-5; maybe TRBD1 (5 bases). The CDR3 is 14 residues long. Per the germline V gene, CDR1 is KGHSH and CDR2 is LQKENI. Trimming took 2 bases from V and 0 from J, leaving 7 bases between them. As DNA, the CDR3 is TGTGCCAGCTCACCAGGACATAACCAAGAGACCCAGTACTTC. It encodes CASSPGHNQETQYF.

This clone was detected once. V gene TRBV9 combines with J gene TRBJ1-4; tentatively, D is TRBD1 (5 bases). Germline V gene data show CDR1 as SGDLS and CDR2 as YYNGEE. The V end lost 4 bases, the J end lost 3 bases, and 16 bases lay between the germline ends. The CDR3 spans 16 residues. The CDR3 reads CASSPGLRGSNEKLFF. CDR3 coding DNA: TGTGCCAGCAGCCCAGGATTGAGGGGTTCTAATGAAAAACTGTTTTTT.

The CDR3 here is CASSPHLQGRGGYTF. Here the CDR3 DNA reads TGTGCCAGCAGCCCCCACCTACAGGGTCGGGGTGGCTACACCTTC. The J gene is TRBJ1-2, the V gene TRBV5-6, with a possible D match to TRBD1 (6 bases). The CDR3 sequence is 15 residues long. V lost 4 bases, J lost 7 bases, and 20 bases lay in between. The germline V gene has CDR1 SGHDT and CDR2 YYEEEE. Filled out from reference TRBV5-6 and TRBJ1-2, the complete variable domain reads DAGVTQSPTHLIKTRGQQVTLRCSPKSGHDTVSWYQQALGQGPQFIFQYYEEEERQRGNFPDRFSGHQFPNYSSELNVNALLLGDSALYLCASSPHLQGRGGYTFGSGTRLTVV.

Remarks on this clone: Other nucleotide sequences in the sample specify the same CDR3. J is TRBJ1-3 and V is TRBV7-9; no clear D gene. The CDR3 consists of 16 residues. Per germline, CDR1 SEHNR and CDR2 FQNEAQ (reference sequence). V was pared by 1 base and J by 2 bases, with 12 bases between. CDR3 sequence (DNA): TGTGCCAGCAGCTTAGTTTCTGGTACTACTGGAAACACCATATATTTT. This translates into CASSLVSGTTGNTIYF.

This clone has just one count. The chain couples TRBV4-2 to TRBJ2-7; D uncertain. Germline lookup yields CDR1 LGHNA and CDR2 YNFKEQ. Trimming removed 1 base from V and 7 bases from J, with 11 bases in between. CDR3 length equals 13 residues. DNA of the CDR3: TGTGCCAGCAGCCAAGTTTCCCTTGGGGAGCAGTACTTC. It codes for CASSQVSLGEQYF.

The rearrangement uses TRBV6-6 and TRBJ1-5; D call uncertain. The V gene's germline CDR1 is MNHNY and CDR2 SVGAGI (reference sequence). Between the trimmed V and J ends, which lost 2 bases and 11 bases, there was a span of 7 bases. This CDR3 is built from 11 residues. The CDR3 nucleotides are TGTGCCAGCAGTTACCGATTTACCCAGCATTTT. The encoded protein is CASSYRFTQHF.

The chain is built from TRBV7-6 and TRBJ2-6, with D hard to call. Germline lookup yields CDR1 SGHVS and CDR2 FNYEAQ. Deletions cut 5 bases from V and 4 bases from J, with 12 bases between. This CDR3 has 15 amino acids. CDR3 in DNA: TGTGCCAGCAGCCCCCTTCCTTTAGGGGCCAACGTCCTGACTTTC. This sequence encodes CASSPLPLGANVLTF.

V gene TRBV19 combines with J gene TRBJ1-2, with a weak D call TRBD1 (6 bases). The V gene lost 3 bases and the J gene lost 0 bases, with 14 bases spanning the gap. Germline loops: CDR1 LNHDA, CDR2 SQIVND (reference sequence). This CDR3 region has 16 residues. CDR3 in DNA: TGTGCCAGTAGTATTTTGTGGACAGAGTCTAACTATGGCTACACCTTC. This translates into CASSILWTESNYGYTF. Complete variable domain (other parts from reference TRBV19 and TRBJ1-2): DGGITQSPKYLFRKEGQNVTLSCEQNLNHDAMYWYRQDPGQGLRLIYYSQIVNDFQKGDIAEGYSVSREKKESFPLTVTSAQKNPTAFYLCASSILWTESNYGYTFGSGTRLTVV.

The genes are TRBV5-4 and TRBJ2-7; no reliable D call. The CDR3 sequence is 15 residues long. The V end lost 0 bases, the J end lost 7 bases, and 17 bases lay between the germline ends. Germline loops: CDR1 SGHNT, CDR2 YYREEE (reference sequence). The CDR3 nucleotides read TGTGCCAGCAGCTTGGATGGGGTTGGTGATCGGGAGCAGTACTTC. Protein sequence: CASSLDGVGDREQYF.

This chain joins TRBV5-1 and TRBJ2-3, with TRBD1 as a possible D gene (6 bases). Between the trimmed V and J ends, which lost 0 bases and 2 bases, there was a span of 7 bases. In germline, CDR1 is SGHRS, CDR2 YFSETQ. This CDR3 region has 14 residues. As DNA, the CDR3 is TGCGCCAGCAGCTTGGGGGGGCCCACAGATACGCAGTATTTT. Translating it yields CASSLGGPTDTQYF.

V and J are TRBV30 and TRBJ2-7; 7 positions agree with TRBD1. Germline trimming cut 4 bases from V and 6 bases from J; bases unmatched to any gene: 3. CDR1 is GTSNPN, CDR2 SVGIG, per germline (reference sequence). This CDR3 region has 11 residues. The CDR3 sequence: CAWNRQGEQYF. In DNA, the CDR3 is TGTGCCTGGAACCGACAGGGCGAGCAGTACTTC. Drawing the rest from reference TRBV30 and TRBJ2-7, the complete variable domain is SQTIHQWPATLVQPVGSPLSLECTVEGTSNPNLYWYRQAAGRGLQLLFYSVGIGQISSEVPQNLSASRPQDRQFILSSKKLLLSDSGFYLCAWNRQGEQYFGPGTRLTVT.

The V call is TRBV11-2, the J call TRBJ1-2; possible D gene TRBD1, 6 bases. Trimming left V 5 bases short and J 4 bases short, with 11 bases between. The V gene's germline CDR1 is SGHAT and CDR2 FQNNGV. The CDR3 spans 13 residues. CDR3 coding DNA: TGTGCCAGCAGCACAGGGTCTGCCTATGGCTACACCTTC. Its protein is CASSTGSAYGYTF.

The V call is TRBV10-3, the J call TRBJ1-2; D is possibly TRBD1 (5 bases). CDR3 length: 14 amino acids. CDR1 is ENHRY and CDR2 is SYGVKD in the germline V gene. V lost 4 bases to trimming and J lost 6 bases, with 15 bases between them. The CDR3 DNA is TGTGCCATCAGTGGCGGAGCAGGGTCCAATGGCTACACCTTC. Translated, it gives CAISGGAGSNGYTF.

The V call is TRBV11-3, the J call TRBJ2-1; 8 bases agree with TRBD2. The ends lost 0 bases at V and 3 bases at J; junction bases unmatched: 7. This CDR3 comprises 17 residues. CDR1 and CDR2 (germline): SGHNT, YENEEA. CDR3: CASSLDPAGELYNEQFF. CDR3 nucleotides: TGTGCCAGCAGCTTAGATCCAGCGGGGGAACTCTACAATGAGCAGTTCTTC.

V and J are TRBV30 and TRBJ1-6; 7 bases agree with TRBD1. This CDR3 comprises 14 residues. CDR1 and CDR2 (germline): GTSNPN, SVGIG (reference sequence). V dropped 4 bases and J dropped 4; count of bases not matched to a gene: 4. Here the CDR3 reads CAWTRTGYNSPLHF. Written as DNA, the CDR3 is TGTGCCTGGACAAGGACAGGTTATAATTCACCCCTCCACTTT. Supplemented by reference TRBV30 and TRBJ1-6, the full variable domain reads SQTIHQWPATLVQPVGSPLSLECTVEGTSNPNLYWYRQAAGRGLQLLFYSVGIGQISSEVPQNLSASRPQDRQFILSSKKLLLSDSGFYLCAWTRTGYNSPLHFGNGTRLTVT.

This chain connects TRBV4-2 to TRBJ2-1, with 9 positions matching TRBD2. Trimming cost V 0 bases and J 9 bases; bases outside gene matches: 6. The CDR3 loop spans 15 amino acids. Looked up from germline, CDR1 is LGHNA and CDR2 is YNFKEQ. The CDR3: CASSQDWRGGPEQFF. The CDR3 coding sequence is TGTGCCAGCAGCCAAGATTGGCGGGGGGGCCCTGAGCAGTTCTTC.

The V call is TRBV5-1, the J call TRBJ2-5; tentatively, D is TRBD2 (6 bases). Germline V lookup: CDR1 SGHRS, CDR2 YFSETQ. The V and J ends lost 4 bases and 1 base respectively, with 11 bases between them. This CDR3 has 14 amino acids. CDR3: CASSPGGVQETQYF. In nucleotides, the CDR3 is TGCGCCAGCAGCCCTGGAGGGGTCCAAGAGACCCAGTACTTC.